This TCR beta chain was identified in a study of technical replicates of blood from several donors. This clone was detected only a few times. Profiling relied on immunoSEQ multiplex PCR, and the TCRdb table lists in-frame clones only, not all of them. The sample holds roughly 79,000 clones, approximately 96% seen once. The V and J ends lost 0 bases and 5 bases respectively, with 4 bases between them. The CDR3 has 12 amino acids. Germline V gives CDR1 LGHNA, CDR2 YNFKEQ. This clonotype was sampled from a human donor in good health. The chain couples TRBV4-2 to TRBJ1-1; D remains ambiguous. The material sequenced was T cells isolated from PBMCs. This CDR3 reads CASSQDRTEAFF. The CDR3 bases are TGTGCCAGCAGCCAAGACCGTACTGAAGCTTTCTTT.